This T cell receptor beta chain was captured in a study of shared clonotypes between healthy human individuals. Study overall: Donors were a couple of women and a few men aged 18 to 49.

Each sorted subset replicate got 200 ng genomic DNA, 30,000 or so genomes. Sequenced by immunoSEQ multiplex PCR; TCRdb stores in-frame clones only, minus some. The sample consists of some 2,000,000 clones, approximately 94% of them appearing once. Worth noting for this clone: Its target is unknown.

General study findings and limits: At large depth, rarefaction still showed sorted-subset sequencing to be incomplete.

Trimming shortened V by 3 bases and J by 6 bases, and 7 bases separated the two germline ends. The CDR3 extends over 12 amino acids. Germline values: CDR1 MGHRA, CDR2 YSYEKL. This TCR was sampled from a man aged 18 to 30 in good health. V gene TRBV4-1 combines with J gene TRBJ2-3; D is uncertain. Sequenced sample: naive CD4+ T cells sorted from blood. Sample subset: CD45RA+ positively selected. In DNA form, the CDR3 reads TGCGCCAGCAGCCAGAGGACGGATACGCAGTATTTT. Its translation: CASSQRTDTQYF.